This T cell receptor beta chain originates from a study of blood T cell repertoires in COVID-19. Overall study: Material from acute and convalescent COVID-19 was sourced from the United States, Italy and Spain. Nucleic acid was either cDNA or gDNA, and it came from T cells, B-cell-depleted T cells, or PBMCs.

Trimming stripped 3 bases from V and 4 bases from J, with 16 bases between. Per the germline V gene, CDR1 is SGHKS and CDR2 is YYEKEE (reference sequence). The CDR3 is 15 residues long. In the authors' methods: Reference gene primer amplification in the assay estimated nucleated cell counts. Assay used: immunoSEQ multiplex PCR; TCRdb lists only in-frame clones, some missing. For V, J and clone size, that table is used; D and trimming come from the DNA. The sample has 200,000 or so clones, about 82% seen once; the top ten hold about 4.8%. The sequence was collected from a woman in her twenties or thirties with acute or convalescent COVID-19. Sample: peripheral blood. The chain is built from TRBV5-5 and TRBJ1-2; no clear D gene. DNA for the CDR3: TGTGCCAGCAGCTGGGTAGACGGTAGCGTCTATGGCTACACCTTC. Translated, it gives CASSWVDGSVYGYTF.